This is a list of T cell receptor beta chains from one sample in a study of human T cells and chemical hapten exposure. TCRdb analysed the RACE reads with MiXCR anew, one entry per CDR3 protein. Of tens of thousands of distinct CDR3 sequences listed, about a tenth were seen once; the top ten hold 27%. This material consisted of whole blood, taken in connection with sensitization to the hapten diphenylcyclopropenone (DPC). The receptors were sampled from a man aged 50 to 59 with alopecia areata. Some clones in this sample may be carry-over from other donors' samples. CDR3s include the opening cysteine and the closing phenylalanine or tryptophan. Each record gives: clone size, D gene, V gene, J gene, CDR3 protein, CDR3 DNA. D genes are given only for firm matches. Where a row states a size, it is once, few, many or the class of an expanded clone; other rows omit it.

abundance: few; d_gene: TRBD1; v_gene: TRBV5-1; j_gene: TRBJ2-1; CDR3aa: CASSLGQGDDEQFF; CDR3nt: TGCGCCAGCAGCTTGGGACAGGGTGATGATGAGCAGTTCTTC
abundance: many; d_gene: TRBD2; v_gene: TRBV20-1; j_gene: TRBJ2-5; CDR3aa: CSARWLAGVGLQETQYF; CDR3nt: TGCAGTGCGAGGTGGCTAGCGGGAGTCGGGCTTCAAGAGACCCAGTACTTC
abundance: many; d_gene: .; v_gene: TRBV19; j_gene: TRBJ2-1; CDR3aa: CASSIGDHYKEQFF; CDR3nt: TGTGCCAGTAGTATTGGCGACCACTACAAGGAGCAGTTCTTC
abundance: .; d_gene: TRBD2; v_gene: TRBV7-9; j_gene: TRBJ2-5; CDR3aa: CASSLASGRETQYF; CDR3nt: TGTGCCAGCAGCTTAGCTAGCGGGAGAGAGACCCAGTACTTC
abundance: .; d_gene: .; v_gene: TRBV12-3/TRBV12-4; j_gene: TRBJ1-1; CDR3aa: CASSSIRSWTEAFF; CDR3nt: TGTGCCAGCAGTTCCATAAGAAGCTGGACTGAAGCTTTCTTT
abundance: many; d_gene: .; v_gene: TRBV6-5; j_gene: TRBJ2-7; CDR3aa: CASSYGGGGYEQYF; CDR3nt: TGTGCCAGCAGTTACGGAGGTGGGGGGTACGAGCAGTACTTC
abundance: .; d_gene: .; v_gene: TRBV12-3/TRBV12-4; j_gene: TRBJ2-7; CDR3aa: CASSRTDYEQYF; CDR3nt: TGTGCCAGCAGTCGAACAGACTACGAGCAGTACTTC
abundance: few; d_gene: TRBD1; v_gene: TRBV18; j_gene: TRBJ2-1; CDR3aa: CASSLRDRGNEQFF; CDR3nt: TGTGCCAGCTCACTAAGGGACAGGGGGAATGAGCAGTTCTTC
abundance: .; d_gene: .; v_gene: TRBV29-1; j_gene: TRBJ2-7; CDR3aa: CSVAMGGLNEQYF; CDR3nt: TGCAGCGTGGCTATGGGGGGGCTGAACGAGCAGTACTTC
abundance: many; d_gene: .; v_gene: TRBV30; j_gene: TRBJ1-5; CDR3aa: CAWSDPGGPQHF; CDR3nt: TGTGCCTGGAGTGACCCTGGGGGGCCCCAGCATTTT
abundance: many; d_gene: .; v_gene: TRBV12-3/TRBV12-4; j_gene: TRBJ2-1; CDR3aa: CASSLAGSSYNEQFF; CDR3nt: TGTGCCAGCAGTCTGGCGGGTAGCTCCTACAATGAGCAGTTCTTC
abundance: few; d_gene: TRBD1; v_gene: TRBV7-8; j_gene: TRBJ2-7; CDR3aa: CASSPRQGALSEQYF; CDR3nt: TGTGCCAGCAGCCCAAGACAGGGGGCTCTCTCCGAGCAGTACTTC
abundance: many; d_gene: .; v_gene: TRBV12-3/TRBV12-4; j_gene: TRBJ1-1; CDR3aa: CASSLNLRSEAFF; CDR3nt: TGTGCCAGCAGTTTAAACCTTAGAAGTGAAGCTTTCTTT
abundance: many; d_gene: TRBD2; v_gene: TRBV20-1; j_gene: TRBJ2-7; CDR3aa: CSAKHTGLAGSYEQYF; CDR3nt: TGCAGTGCTAAGCATACCGGACTAGCGGGAAGCTACGAGCAGTACTTC
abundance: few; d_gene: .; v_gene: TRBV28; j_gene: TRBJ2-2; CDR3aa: CASSPRTPNTGELFF; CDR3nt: TGTGCCAGCAGTCCTCGGACTCCTAACACCGGGGAGCTGTTTTTT
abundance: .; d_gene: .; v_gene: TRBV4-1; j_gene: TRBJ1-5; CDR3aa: CASSQVNQPQHF; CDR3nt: TGCGCCAGCAGCCAAGTTAATCAGCCCCAGCATTTT
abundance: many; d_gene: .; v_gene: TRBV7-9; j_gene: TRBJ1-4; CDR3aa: CASALLLTDEKLFF; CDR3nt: TGTGCCAGCGCCCTACTTCTCACGGATGAAAAACTGTTTTTT
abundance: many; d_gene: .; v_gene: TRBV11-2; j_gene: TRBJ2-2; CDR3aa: CASSFWGIGTGELFF; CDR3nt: TGTGCCAGCAGCTTCTGGGGAATTGGCACCGGGGAGCTGTTTTTT
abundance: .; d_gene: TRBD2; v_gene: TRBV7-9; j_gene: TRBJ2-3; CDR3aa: CASSGPSGRTTDTQYF; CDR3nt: TGTGCCAGCAGCGGACCTAGCGGGAGGACGACAGATACGCAGTATTTT
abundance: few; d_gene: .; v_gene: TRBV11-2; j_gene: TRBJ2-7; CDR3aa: CASSLVPRGDLSEQYF; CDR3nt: TGTGCCAGCAGCTTAGTCCCCAGGGGGGACTTAAGCGAGCAGTACTTC
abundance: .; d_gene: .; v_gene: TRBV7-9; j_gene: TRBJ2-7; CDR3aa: CASSLYPQGEQYF; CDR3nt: TGTGCCAGCAGCTTATATCCCCAGGGCGAGCAGTACTTC
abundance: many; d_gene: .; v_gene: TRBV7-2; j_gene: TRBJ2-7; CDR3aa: CASSFYGAYEQYF; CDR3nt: TGTGCCAGCAGCTTTTATGGGGCCTACGAGCAGTACTTC
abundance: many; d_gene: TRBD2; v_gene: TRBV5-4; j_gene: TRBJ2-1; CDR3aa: CASSSLAGGLYNEQFF; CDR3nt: TGTGCCAGCAGCTCCCTAGCGGGAGGGCTGTACAATGAGCAGTTCTTC
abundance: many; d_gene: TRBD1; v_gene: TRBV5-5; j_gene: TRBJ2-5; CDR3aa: CASSITGVETQYF; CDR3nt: TGTGCCAGCAGCATAACAGGGGTTGAGACCCAGTACTTC
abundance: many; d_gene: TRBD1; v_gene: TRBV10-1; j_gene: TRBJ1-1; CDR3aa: CASSGQGVGTEAFF; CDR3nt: TGCGCCAGCAGTGGACAGGGAGTAGGCACTGAAGCTTTCTTT
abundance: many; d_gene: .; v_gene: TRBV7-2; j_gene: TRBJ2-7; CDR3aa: CASSTMSYEQYF; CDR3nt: TGTGCCAGCAGCACCATGAGTTACGAGCAGTACTTC
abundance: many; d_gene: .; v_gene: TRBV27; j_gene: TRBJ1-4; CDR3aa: CASSIMLGGEKLFF; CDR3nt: TGTGCCAGCAGTATAATGCTAGGGGGTGAAAAACTGTTTTTT
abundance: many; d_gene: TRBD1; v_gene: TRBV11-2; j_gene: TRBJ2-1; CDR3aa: CASSRGQGRNEQFF; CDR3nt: TGTGCCAGCAGCCGGGGACAGGGGAGAAATGAGCAGTTCTTC
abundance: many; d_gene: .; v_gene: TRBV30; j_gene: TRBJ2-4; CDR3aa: CAWRPPGHQLENIQYF; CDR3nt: TGTGCCTGGAGGCCACCGGGCCATCAACTAGAAAACATTCAGTACTTC
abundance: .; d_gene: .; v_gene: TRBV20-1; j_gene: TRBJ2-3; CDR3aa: CSARDRSGWTDTQYF; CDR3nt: TGCAGTGCTAGAGATAGGAGCGGGTGGACAGATACGCAGTATTTT
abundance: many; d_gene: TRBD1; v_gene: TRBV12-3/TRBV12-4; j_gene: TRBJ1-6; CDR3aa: CASSLSGQWYHSPLHF; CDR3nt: TGTGCCAGCAGTTTATCGGGACAGTGGTATCATTCACCCCTCCACTTT
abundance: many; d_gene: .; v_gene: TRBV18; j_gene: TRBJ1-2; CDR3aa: CASSPRSYDGYTF; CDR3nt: TGTGCCAGCTCACCCCGGTCCTACGATGGCTACACCTTC
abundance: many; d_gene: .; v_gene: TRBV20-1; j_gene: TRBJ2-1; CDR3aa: CSASGTRTPNEQFF; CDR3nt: TGCAGTGCTAGTGGGACCCGGACCCCCAATGAGCAGTTCTTC
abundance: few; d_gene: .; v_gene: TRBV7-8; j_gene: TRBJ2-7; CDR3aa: CASSLAQDYEQYF; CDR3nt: TGTGCCAGCAGCTTGGCACAGGATTACGAGCAGTACTTC
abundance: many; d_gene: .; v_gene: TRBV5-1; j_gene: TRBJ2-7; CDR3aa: CASSRAISGGAYEQYF; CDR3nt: TGCGCCAGCAGCCGGGCGATTAGCGGAGGGGCCTACGAGCAGTACTTC
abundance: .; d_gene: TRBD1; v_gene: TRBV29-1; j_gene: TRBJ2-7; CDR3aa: CSFRQGRHEQYF; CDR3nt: TGCAGCTTCAGACAGGGGCGGCACGAGCAGTACTTC
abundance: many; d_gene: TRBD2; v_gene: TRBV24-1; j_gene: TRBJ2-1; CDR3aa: CATSDSSGNAYNEQFF; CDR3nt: TGTGCCACCAGTGATTCTAGCGGGAACGCCTACAATGAGCAGTTCTTC
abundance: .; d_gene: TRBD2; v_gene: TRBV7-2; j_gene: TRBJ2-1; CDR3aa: CATGTKRVNEQFF; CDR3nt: TGTGCCACTGGGACTAAGCGGGTCAATGAGCAGTTCTTC
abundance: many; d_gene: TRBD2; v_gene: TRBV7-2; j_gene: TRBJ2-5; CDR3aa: CASSVRLAETQYF; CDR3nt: TGTGCCAGCAGCGTCCGACTAGCAGAGACCCAGTACTTC
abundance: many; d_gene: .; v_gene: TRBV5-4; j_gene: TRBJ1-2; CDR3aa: CASSLAQGEYGYTF; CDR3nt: TGTGCCAGCAGCTTGGCCCAGGGTGAATACGGCTACACCTTC
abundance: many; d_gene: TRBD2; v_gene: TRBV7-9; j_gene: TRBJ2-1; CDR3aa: CASSPPLALAGASREQFF; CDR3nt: TGTGCCAGCAGCCCCCCCTTGGCACTAGCGGGAGCATCTAGGGAGCAGTTCTTC
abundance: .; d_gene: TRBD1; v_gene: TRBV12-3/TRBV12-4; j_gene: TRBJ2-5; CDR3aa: CASSFAGQGRETQYF; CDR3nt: TGTGCCAGCAGTTTCGCTGGACAGGGAAGAGAGACCCAGTACTTC
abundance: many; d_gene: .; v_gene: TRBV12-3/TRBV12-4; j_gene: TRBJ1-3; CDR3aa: CASTFGSFSGNTIYF; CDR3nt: TGTGCCAGCACCTTCGGCTCCTTCTCTGGAAACACCATATATTTT
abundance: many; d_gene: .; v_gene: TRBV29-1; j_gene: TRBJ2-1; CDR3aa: CSAGLSGEQFF; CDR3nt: TGCAGCGCCGGGTTGTCGGGTGAGCAGTTCTTC
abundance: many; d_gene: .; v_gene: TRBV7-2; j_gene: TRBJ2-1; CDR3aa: CASRGLRRNEQFF; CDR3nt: TGTGCCAGCCGGGGGCTGAGACGCAATGAGCAGTTCTTC
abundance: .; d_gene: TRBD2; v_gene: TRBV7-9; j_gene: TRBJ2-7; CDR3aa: CASSPAGGPNEQYF; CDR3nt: TGTGCCAGCAGCCCAGCGGGAGGGCCTAACGAGCAGTACTTC
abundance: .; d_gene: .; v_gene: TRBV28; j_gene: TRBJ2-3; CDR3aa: CASSLPLATTQYF; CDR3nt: TGTGCCAGCAGTTTGCCGCTAGCGACTACGCAGTATTTT
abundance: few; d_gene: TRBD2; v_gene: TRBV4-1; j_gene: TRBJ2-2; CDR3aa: CASSLSPGLDTGELFF; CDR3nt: TGCGCCAGCAGCCTTTCCCCGGGACTAGACACCGGGGAGCTGTTTTTT
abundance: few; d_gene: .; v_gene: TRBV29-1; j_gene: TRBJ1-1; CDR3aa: CSVGGWNTEAFF; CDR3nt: TGCAGCGTTGGCGGCTGGAACACTGAAGCTTTCTTT
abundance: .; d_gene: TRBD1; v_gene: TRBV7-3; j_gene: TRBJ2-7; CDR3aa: CASSLDSGGNYEQYF; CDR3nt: TGTGCCAGCAGCTTAGATTCAGGGGGCAACTACGAGCAGTACTTC
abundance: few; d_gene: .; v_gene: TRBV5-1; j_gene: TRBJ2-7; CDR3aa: CASSSIYEQYF; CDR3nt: TGCGCCAGCAGCAGTATCTACGAGCAGTACTTC
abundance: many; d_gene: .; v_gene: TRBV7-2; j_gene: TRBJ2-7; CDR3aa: CASSPLVDRSYEQYF; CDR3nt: TGTGCCAGCAGCCCTCTAGTGGATCGGTCCTACGAGCAGTACTTC
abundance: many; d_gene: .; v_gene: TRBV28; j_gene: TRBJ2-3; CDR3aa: CASSPPDYSTDTQYF; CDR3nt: TGTGCCAGCAGTCCCCCCGACTACAGCACAGATACGCAGTATTTT
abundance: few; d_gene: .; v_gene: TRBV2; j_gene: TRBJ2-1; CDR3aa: CASRAYNEQFF; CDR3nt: TGTGCCAGCAGAGCGTACAATGAGCAGTTCTTC
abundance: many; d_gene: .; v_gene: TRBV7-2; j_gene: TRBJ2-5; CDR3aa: CASSVGGRETQYF; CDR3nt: TGTGCCAGCAGCGTGGGGGGCCGGGAGACCCAGTACTTC
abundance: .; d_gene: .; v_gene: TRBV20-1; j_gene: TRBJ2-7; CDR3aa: CSASHRDFRYEQYF; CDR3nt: TGCAGTGCTAGTCACCGGGACTTTCGCTACGAGCAGTACTTC
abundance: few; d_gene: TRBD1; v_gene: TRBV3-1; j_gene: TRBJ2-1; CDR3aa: CASSHAGQGAYNEQFF; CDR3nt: TGTGCCAGCAGCCACGCCGGACAGGGGGCTTACAATGAGCAGTTCTTC
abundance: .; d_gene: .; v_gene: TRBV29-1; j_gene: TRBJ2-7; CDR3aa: CSVGVLAREQYF; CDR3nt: TGCAGCGTTGGAGTACTAGCACGCGAGCAGTACTTC
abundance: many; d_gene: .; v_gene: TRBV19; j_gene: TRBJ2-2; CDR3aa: CASSPRAGGETGELFF; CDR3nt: TGTGCCAGTAGTCCCCGAGCAGGGGGGGAGACCGGGGAGCTGTTTTTT
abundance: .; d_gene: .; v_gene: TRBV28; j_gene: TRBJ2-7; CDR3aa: CASTASGYEQYF; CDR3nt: TGTGCCAGCACTGCGTCGGGCTACGAGCAGTACTTC